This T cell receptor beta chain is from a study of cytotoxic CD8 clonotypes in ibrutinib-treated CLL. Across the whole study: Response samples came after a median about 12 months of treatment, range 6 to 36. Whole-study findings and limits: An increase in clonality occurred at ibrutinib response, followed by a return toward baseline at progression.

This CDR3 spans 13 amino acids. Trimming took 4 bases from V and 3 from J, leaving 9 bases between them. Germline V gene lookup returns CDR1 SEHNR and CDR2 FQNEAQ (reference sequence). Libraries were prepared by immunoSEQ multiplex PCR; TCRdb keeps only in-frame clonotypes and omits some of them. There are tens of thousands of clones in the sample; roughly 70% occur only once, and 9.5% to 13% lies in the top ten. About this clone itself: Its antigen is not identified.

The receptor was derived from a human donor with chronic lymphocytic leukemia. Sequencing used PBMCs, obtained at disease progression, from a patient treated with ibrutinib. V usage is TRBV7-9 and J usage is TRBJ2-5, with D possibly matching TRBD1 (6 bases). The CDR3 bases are TGTGCCAGCAGCTCCTACAGGGAAGAGACCCAGTACTTC. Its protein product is CASSSYREETQYF. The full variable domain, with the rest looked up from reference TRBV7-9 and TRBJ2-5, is DTGVSQNPRHKITKRGQNVTFRCDPISEHNRLYWYRQTLGQGPEFLTYFQNEAQLEKSRLLSDRFSAERPKGSFSTLEIQRTEQGDSAMYLCASSSYREETQYFGPGTRLLVL.